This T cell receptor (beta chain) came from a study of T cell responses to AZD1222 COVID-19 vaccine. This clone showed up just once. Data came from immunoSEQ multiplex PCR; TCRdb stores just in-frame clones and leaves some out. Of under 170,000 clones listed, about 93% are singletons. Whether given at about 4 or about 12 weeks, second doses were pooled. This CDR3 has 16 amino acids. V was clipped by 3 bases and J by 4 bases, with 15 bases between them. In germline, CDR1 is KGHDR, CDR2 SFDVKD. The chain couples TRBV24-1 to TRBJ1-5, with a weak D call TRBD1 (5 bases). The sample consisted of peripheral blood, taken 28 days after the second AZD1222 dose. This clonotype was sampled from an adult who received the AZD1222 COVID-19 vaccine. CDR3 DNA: TGTGCCACCAGTGATCCTCGGGGGGGAGATAATCAGCCCCAGCATTTT. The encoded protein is CATSDPRGGDNQPQHF.